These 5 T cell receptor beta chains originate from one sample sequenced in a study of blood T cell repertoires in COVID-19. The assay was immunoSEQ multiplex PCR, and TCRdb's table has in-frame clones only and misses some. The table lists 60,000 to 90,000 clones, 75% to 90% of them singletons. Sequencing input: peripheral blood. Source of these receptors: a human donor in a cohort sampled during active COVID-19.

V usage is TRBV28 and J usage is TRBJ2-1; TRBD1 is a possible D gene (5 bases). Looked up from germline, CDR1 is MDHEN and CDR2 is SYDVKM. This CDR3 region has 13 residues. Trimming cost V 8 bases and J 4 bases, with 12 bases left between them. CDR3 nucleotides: TGTGCCAGCCAGTATGGGGCTTACAATGAGCAGTTCTTC. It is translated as CASQYGAYNEQFF.

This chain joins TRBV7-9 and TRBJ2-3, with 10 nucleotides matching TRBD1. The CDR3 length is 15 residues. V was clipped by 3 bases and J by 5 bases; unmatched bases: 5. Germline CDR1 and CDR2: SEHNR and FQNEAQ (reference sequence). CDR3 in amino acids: CASSFGQGDGDTQYF. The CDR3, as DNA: TGTGCCAGCAGCTTCGGACAGGGGGATGGAGATACGCAGTATTTT.

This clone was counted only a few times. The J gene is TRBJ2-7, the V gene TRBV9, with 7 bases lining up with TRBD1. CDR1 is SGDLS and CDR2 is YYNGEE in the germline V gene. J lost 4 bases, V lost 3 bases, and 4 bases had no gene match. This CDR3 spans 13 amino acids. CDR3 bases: TGTGCCAGCAGCGAAGGGACAGAATACGAGCAGTACTTC. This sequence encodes CASSEGTEYEQYF.

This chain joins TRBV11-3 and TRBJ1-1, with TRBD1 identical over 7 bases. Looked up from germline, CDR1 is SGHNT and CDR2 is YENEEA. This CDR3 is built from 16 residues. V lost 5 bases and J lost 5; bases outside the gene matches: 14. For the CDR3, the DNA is TGTGCCAGCAGCACCCTCGCACGACAGGGAAGAACTGAAGCTTTCTTT. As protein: CASSTLARQGRTEAFF.

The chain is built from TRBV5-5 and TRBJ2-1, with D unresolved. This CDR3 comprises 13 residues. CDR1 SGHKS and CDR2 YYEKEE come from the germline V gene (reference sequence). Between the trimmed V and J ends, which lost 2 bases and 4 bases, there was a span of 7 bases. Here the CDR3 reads CASSFGQYNEQFF. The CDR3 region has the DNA TGTGCCAGCAGCTTTGGGCAGTACAATGAGCAGTTCTTC.